The T cell receptor beta chain under discussion was sequenced for a study of shared clonotypes between healthy human individuals. This clone appeared once. V was clipped by 5 bases and J by 4 bases, with 18 bases between them. The germline V gene has CDR1 MNHEY and CDR2 SMNVEV (reference sequence). The CDR3 has 16 residues. TCRdb's table, derived via immunoSEQ multiplex PCR, lists solely in-frame clones and lacks some. The sample holds about 2 million clones; roughly 94% are singletons and the top ten take 0.9% to 1.4%. Only CD45RO-negative cells positively selected for CCR7 counted as naive CD8 cells, so terminally differentiated effector memory CD45RA+ cells were excluded.

V and J are TRBV27 and TRBJ2-1, with a tentative D call TRBD2 (7 bases). Input material: naive CD8+ T cells sorted from blood. The sequence derives from a man younger than 35 in good health. CDR3 coding DNA: TGTGCCAGCAGTCCATCGGCGGGGGCATTTTACAATGAGCAGTTCTTC. It specifies CASSPSAGAFYNEQFF.